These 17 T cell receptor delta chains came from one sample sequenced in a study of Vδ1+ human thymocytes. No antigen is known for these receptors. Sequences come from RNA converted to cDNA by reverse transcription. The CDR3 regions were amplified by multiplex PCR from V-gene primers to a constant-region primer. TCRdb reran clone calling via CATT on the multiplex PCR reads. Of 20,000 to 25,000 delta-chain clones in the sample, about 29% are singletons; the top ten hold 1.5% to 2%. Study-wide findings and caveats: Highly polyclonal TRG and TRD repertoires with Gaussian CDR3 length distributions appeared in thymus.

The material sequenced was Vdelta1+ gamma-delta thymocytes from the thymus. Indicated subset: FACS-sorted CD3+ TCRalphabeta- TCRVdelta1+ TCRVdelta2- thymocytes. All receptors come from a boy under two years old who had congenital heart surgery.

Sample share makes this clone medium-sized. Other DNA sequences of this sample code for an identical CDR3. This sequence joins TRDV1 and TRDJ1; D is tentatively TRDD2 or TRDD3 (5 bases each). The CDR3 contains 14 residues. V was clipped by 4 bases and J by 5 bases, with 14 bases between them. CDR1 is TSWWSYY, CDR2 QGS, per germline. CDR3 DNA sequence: TGTGCTCTTGGGGGCCTACGATTGGGGGATAAACTCATCTTT. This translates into CALGGLRLGDKLIF.

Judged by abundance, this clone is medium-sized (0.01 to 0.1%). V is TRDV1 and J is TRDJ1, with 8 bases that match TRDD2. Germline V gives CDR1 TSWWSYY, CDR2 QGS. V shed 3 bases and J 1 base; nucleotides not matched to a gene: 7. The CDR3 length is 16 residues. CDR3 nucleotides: TGTGCTCTTGGGGATGCTTCCTACCTACGCACCGATAAACTCATCTTT. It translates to CALGDASYLRTDKLIF.

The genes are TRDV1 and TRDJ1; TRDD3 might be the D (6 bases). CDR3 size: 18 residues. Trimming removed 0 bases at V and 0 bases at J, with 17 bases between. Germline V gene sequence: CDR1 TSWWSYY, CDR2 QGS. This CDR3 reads CALGELSMLGPYTDKLIF. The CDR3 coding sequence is TGTGCTCTTGGGGAACTATCCATGCTGGGGCCTTACACCGATAAACTCATCTTT.

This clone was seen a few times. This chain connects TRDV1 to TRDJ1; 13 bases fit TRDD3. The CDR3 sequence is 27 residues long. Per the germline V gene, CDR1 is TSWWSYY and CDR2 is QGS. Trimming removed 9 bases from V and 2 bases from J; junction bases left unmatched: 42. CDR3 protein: CALHLPTNPRLLPTLLGDTAKTDKLIF. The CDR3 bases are TGTGCTCTCCACCTTCCTACGAACCCCCGCCTACTCCCCACTCTACTGGGGGATACGGCGAAGACCGATAAACTCATCTTT.

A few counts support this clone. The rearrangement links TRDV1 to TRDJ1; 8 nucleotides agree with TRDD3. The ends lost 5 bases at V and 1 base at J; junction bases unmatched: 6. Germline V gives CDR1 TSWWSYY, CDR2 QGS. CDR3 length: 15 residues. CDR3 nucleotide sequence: TGTGCTCTTGGGACGTCTGGGGGACGCACCGATAAACTCATCTTT. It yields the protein CALGTSGGRTDKLIF.

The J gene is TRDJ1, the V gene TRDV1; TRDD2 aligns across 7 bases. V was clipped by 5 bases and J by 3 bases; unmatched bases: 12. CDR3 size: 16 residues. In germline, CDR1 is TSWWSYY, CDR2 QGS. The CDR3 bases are TGTGCTCTTGGGAAGCCTTTCCTACTAAAGCCCGATAAACTCATCTTT. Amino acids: CALGKPFLLKPDKLIF.

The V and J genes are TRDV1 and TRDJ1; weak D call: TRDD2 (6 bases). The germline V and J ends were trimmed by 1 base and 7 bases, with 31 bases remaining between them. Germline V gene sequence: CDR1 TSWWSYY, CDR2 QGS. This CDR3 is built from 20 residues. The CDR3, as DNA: TGTGCTCTTGGGGAACCTGCGAGTTCCTGGGTCCTACGCCCCTCTCGTAAACTCATCTTT. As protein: CALGEPASSWVLRPSRKLIF.

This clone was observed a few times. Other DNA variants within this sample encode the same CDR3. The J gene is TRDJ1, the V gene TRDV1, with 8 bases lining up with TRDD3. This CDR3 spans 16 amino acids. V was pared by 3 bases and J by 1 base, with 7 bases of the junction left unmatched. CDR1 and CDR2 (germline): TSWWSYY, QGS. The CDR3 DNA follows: TGTGCTCTTGGGGAGTTGGGGGATTGCCTCACCGATAAACTCATCTTT. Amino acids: CALGELGDCLTDKLIF.

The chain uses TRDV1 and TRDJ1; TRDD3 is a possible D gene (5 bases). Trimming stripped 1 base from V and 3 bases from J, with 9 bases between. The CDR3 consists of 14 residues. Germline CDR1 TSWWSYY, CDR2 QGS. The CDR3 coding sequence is TGTGCTCTTGGGGAACGGGGGCGATCCGATAAACTCATCTTT. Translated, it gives CALGERGRSDKLIF.

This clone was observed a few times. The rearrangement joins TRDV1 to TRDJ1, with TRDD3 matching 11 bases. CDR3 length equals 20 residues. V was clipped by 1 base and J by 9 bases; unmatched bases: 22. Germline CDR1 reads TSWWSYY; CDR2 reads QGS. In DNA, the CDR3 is TGTGCTCTTGGGGAACCAGTCCCACATATGGTGGGGGATACGCCGCAGGAACTCATCTTT. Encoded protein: CALGEPVPHMVGDTPQELIF.

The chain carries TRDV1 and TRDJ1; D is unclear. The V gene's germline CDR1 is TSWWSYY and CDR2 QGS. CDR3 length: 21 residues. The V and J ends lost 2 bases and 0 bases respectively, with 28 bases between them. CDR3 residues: CALGENGGLIKVRRYTDKLIF. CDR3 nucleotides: TGTGCTCTTGGGGAAAATGGAGGGCTGATTAAGGTACGCCGGTACACCGATAAACTCATCTTT.

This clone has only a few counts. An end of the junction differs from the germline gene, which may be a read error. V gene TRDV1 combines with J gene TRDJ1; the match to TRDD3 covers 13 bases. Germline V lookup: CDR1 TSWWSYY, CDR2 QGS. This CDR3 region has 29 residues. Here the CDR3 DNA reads TGTGCTCTTGGGGAACTATCGCCTGCTACACCCATTACTGGGGGATACGTCACCCTTAACCTGCCGTACACCGATAGACTCATCTTT. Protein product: CALGELSPATPITGGYVTLNLPYTDRLIF.

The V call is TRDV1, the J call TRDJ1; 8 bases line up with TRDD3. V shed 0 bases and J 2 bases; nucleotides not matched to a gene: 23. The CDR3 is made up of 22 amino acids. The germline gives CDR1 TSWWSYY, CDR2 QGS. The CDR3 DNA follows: TGTGCTCTTGGGGAACTAATGGATACAACCCTCTCGGGGATACCCATGACCGATAAACTCATCTTT. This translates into CALGELMDTTLSGIPMTDKLIF.

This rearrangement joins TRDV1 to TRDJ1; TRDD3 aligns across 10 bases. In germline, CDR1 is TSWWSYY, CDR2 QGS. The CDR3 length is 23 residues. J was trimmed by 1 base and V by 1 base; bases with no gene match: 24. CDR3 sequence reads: CALGEPYRETSTGGYGITDKLIF. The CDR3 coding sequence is TGTGCTCTTGGGGAACCCTACAGGGAAACCTCGACGGGGGGATACGGAATCACCGATAAACTCATCTTT.

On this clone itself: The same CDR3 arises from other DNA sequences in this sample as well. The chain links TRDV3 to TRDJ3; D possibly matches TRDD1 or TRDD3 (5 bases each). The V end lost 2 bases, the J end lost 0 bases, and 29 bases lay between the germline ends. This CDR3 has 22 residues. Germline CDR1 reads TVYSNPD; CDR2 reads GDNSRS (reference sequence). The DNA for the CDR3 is TGTGCCTTTTGGTTCTCCGGAAATTACTGGCTAATTAGCTCCTGGGACACCCGACAGATGTTTTTC. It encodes CAFWFSGNYWLISSWDTRQMFF.

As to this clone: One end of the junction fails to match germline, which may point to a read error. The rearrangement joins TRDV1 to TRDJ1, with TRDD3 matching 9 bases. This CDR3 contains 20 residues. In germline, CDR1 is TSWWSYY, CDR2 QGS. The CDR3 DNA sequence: TGTGCTCTTGGGGAGGCCTCTGTGGGGATACGCATCTTTAACACCGATAAACCCATCTTT. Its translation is CALGEASVGIRIFNTDKPIF.

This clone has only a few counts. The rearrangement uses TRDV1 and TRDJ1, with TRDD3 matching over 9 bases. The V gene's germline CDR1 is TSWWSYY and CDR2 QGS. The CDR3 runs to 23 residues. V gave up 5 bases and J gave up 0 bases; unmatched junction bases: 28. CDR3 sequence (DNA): TGTGCTCTTGGGAACTCGGGCCTCCTGCCCTTACTTACTGGGGGAGTGTACACCGATAAACTCATCTTT. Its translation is CALGNSGLLPLLTGGVYTDKLIF.